Each of the 18 T cell receptor beta chains below was sequenced from the same sample in a study of T-cell memory formation after mild COVID-19. MiXCR was run by TCRdb on the 5' RACE reads, yielding one entry per CDR3 protein. The sample gives around 510,000 distinct CDR3 sequences, less than 25% of which show up once; roughly 8.1% is in the top ten. Sequencing was done on a sample of PBMCs or a T cell subset sorted from them (not recorded which). The source of these receptors is an adult woman who had mild COVID-19 (a few samples of this study predate the infection). Cell type and time point are not known.

This clonotype was counted ten times or more. The V gene is TRBV7-2, the J gene TRBJ2-7; 14 positions match TRBD2. From germline, CDR1 is SGHTA and CDR2 FQGNSA. The CDR3 consists of 16 residues. Unmatched junction bases numbered 7, after V lost 5 bases and J lost 4 bases. The CDR3 reads CASSHETSGRDYEQYF. The CDR3, as DNA: TGTGCCAGCAGCCACGAGACTAGCGGGAGGGATTACGAGCAGTACTTC.

The chain recombines TRBV12-3 or TRBV12-4 with TRBJ1-1; 7 nucleotides agree with TRBD1. The CDR3 covers 15 residues. The trim removed 4 bases at V and 4 bases at J, leaving 9 bases unmatched. CDR3 amino acids: CASSSQQGKVTEAFF. The DNA for the CDR3 is TGTGCCAGCAGTTCCCAACAGGGGAAGGTCACTGAAGCTTTCTTT.

This clonotype was counted at least ten times. CDR3 sequence reads: CASSPGTGGYNEQFF. CDR3 sequence (DNA): TGCGCCAGCAGCCCAGGGACAGGGGGATACAATGAGCAGTTCTTC. J is TRBJ2-1 and V is TRBV5-1; 11 bases line up with TRBD1. Unmatched junction bases numbered 4, after V lost 4 bases and J lost 4 bases. Looked up from germline, CDR1 is SGHRS and CDR2 is YFSETQ. The CDR3 has 15 amino acids.

This clonotype was seen only a few times. This rearrangement joins TRBV7-6 to TRBJ1-2, with D hard to call. Trimming left V 1 base short and J 5 bases short, with 11 bases between. Germline CDR1 reads SGHVS; CDR2 reads FNYEAQ. The CDR3 totals 14 residues. The CDR3 sequence: CASSLDDQLYGYTF. The CDR3 bases are TGTGCCAGCAGCTTAGATGATCAGCTGTATGGCTACACCTTC.

Remarks on this clonotype: A much larger clone differs from this one at a single base, so this may be a read error. The J gene is TRBJ2-3, the V gene TRBV18; TRBD1 matches at 9 bases. In germline, CDR1 is KGHSH, CDR2 LQKENI. This CDR3 is built from 16 residues. The CDR3 spells CARSPGRQGGTDTQYF. The DNA of the CDR3 is TGTGCCAGATCACCAGGTCGACAGGGGGGTACAGATACGCAGTATTTT.

The rearrangement uses TRBV6-1 and TRBJ2-7; D remains unclear. CDR1 MNHNS and CDR2 SASEGT come from the germline V gene. Trimming left V 3 bases short and J 2 bases short, with 5 bases between. There are 12 residues in the CDR3. CDR3 sequence reads: CASSEGAYEQYF. The CDR3 region has the DNA TGTGCCAGCAGTGAGGGTGCCTACGAGCAGTACTTC.

The V gene is TRBV10-3, the J gene TRBJ2-1; 7 positions match TRBD2. J gave up 8 bases and V 2 bases, and 3 bases lay outside the gene matches. There are 13 residues in the CDR3. The germline CDR1 and CDR2 sequences are ENHRY and SYGVKD. The chain's CDR3 is CAISEAREDEQFF. The CDR3 DNA sequence: TGTGCCATCAGTGAGGCCCGGGAGGATGAGCAGTTCTTC.

This clonotype was seen more than once but under ten times. The CDR3 DNA sequence: TGCGCCAGCAGCTTGGTGTCAGGGGAAGGTGAGCAGTTCTTC. This sequence encodes CASSLVSGEGEQFF. The chain combines TRBV5-1 with TRBJ2-1; weak D call: TRBD1 (6 bases). The germline V gene encodes CDR1 SGHRS and CDR2 YFSETQ. The V gene lost 0 bases and the J gene lost 9 bases, with 13 bases spanning the gap. This CDR3 is built from 14 residues.

In this sample, this clonotype turned up a few times. CDR3: CASRSRARDINKAGTEAFF. The CDR3 nucleotides read TGTGCCAGCAGATCGAGGGCCAGGGACATCAACAAGGCGGGGACTGAAGCTTTCTTT. The chain has TRBV11-2 and TRBJ1-1; possibly TRBD1 for D (6 bases). Germline V gene lookup returns CDR1 SGHAT and CDR2 FQNNGV. Deletions cut 6 bases from V and 5 bases from J, with 31 bases between. The CDR3 length is 19 residues.

The gene calls are TRBV15 and TRBJ1-1; 7 bases match TRBD1. Germline values: CDR1 LNHNV, CDR2 YYDKDF (reference sequence). The ends lost 2 bases at V and 8 bases at J; junction bases unmatched: 11. This CDR3 spans 15 amino acids. The CDR3 DNA sequence: TGTGCCACCAGCAGACTCCAGACAGGGAGGGACGAAGCTTTCTTT. Translating gives CATSRLQTGRDEAFF.

V gene TRBV15 combines with J gene TRBJ1-5, with TRBD1 identical over 7 bases. Looked up from germline, CDR1 is LNHNV and CDR2 is YYDKDF (reference sequence). This CDR3 has 15 amino acids. Trimming took 4 bases from V and 5 from J; bases not matched to a gene: 8. The CDR3 sequence is CATSTRQGGHQPQHF. CDR3 coding DNA: TGTGCCACCAGCACCCGACAGGGCGGCCATCAGCCCCAGCATTTT.

This clonotype appeared a few times. The V and J genes are TRBV11-2 and TRBJ2-2; maybe TRBD2 (5 bases). The V gene lost 1 base and the J gene lost 6 bases, with 6 bases spanning the gap. This CDR3 contains 13 residues. Germline assignment: CDR1 SGHAT and CDR2 FQNNGV. The CDR3 here is CASSLVLAGELFF. The CDR3 bases are TGTGCCAGCAGCTTAGTACTAGCCGGGGAGCTGTTTTTT.

This clonotype was detected a few times. The chain links TRBV21-1 to TRBJ2-7. TRBV21-1 is assigned pseudogene status. This CDR3 is 14 amino acids long. The CDR3 is CASSKGDRAHEQYF. CDR3 DNA sequence: TGTGCCAGCAGCAAAGGTGACCGAGCCCACGAGCAGTACTTC.

V and J are TRBV28 and TRBJ1-1; D uncertain. Germline V CDR1 and CDR2: MDHEN, SYDVKM. V dropped 7 bases and J dropped 5 bases, with 11 bases sitting between them. The CDR3 loop spans 12 amino acids. The CDR3, as DNA: TGTGCCAGCACCCTGCGGGATACTGAAGCTTTCTTT. This gives the protein CASTLRDTEAFF.

This rearrangement joins TRBV4-1 to TRBJ2-1; TRBD2 agrees at 16 bases. Unmatched junction bases numbered 7, after V lost 5 bases and J lost 0 bases. CDR1 MGHRA and CDR2 YSYEKL come from the germline V gene. CDR3 length: 19 amino acids. CDR3 sequence reads: CASSLGLAGGSSSYNEQFF. In nucleotides, the CDR3 is TGCGCCAGCAGCTTGGGACTAGCGGGGGGGTCTAGCTCCTACAATGAGCAGTTCTTC.

This clonotype was found many times. The genes are TRBV20-1 and TRBJ2-1; D may be TRBD1 (6 bases). The germline V gene has CDR1 DFQATT and CDR2 SNEGSKA (reference sequence). The CDR3 consists of 16 residues. The germline V and J ends were trimmed by 8 bases and 2 bases, with 22 bases remaining between them. Here the CDR3 reads CSLSRRGWTAYNEQFF. In nucleotides, the CDR3 is TGCAGTCTGAGTCGCCGGGGTTGGACAGCCTACAATGAGCAGTTCTTC.

The V call is TRBV12-3 or TRBV12-4, the J call TRBJ2-1, with D uncertain. The CDR3 sequence is 11 residues long. Trimming stripped 6 bases from V and 6 bases from J, with 6 bases between. CDR3 sequence reads: CASRTINEQFF. The CDR3 nucleotides are TGTGCCAGCAGGACCATCAATGAGCAGTTCTTC.

This clonotype was found a few times. V and J are TRBV6-6 and TRBJ1-1; D not certain. Trimming pared 4 bases from V and 4 bases from J, leaving 13 bases between. CDR1 and CDR2 (germline): MNHNY, SVGAGI (reference sequence). CDR3 length: 14 residues. CDR3 coding DNA: TGTGCCAGCAGTTCCATAGACCGGAGCACTGAAGCTTTCTTT. Translating gives CASSSIDRSTEAFF.